One and the same sample provided the 13 T cell receptor beta chains below, sequenced in a study of T cell responses to AZD1222 COVID-19 vaccine. Profiled with immunoSEQ multiplex PCR; TCRdb holds only in-frame clones, not every one. The sample has 150,000 to 200,000 clones; over 80% are singletons. Source: peripheral blood, taken on day 0 of AZD1222 vaccination. These receptors were taken from an adult in good health.

The CDR3 region has the DNA TGTGCCAGCAGTTACTCGACTAGCGGGTACAATGAGCAGTTCTTC. It codes for CASSYSTSGYNEQFF. The V gene is TRBV6-6, the J gene TRBJ2-1; 10 nucleotides agree with TRBD2. This CDR3 has 15 residues. From germline, CDR1 is MNHNY and CDR2 SVGAGI (reference sequence). Germline trimming cut 0 bases from V and 4 bases from J; bases unmatched to any gene: 0.

The CDR3 sequence is CASSNSRLAGSTDTQYF. The CDR3 DNA reads TGTGCCAGTAGTAACTCCCGACTAGCGGGGAGCACAGATACGCAGTATTTT. The genes are TRBV19 and TRBJ2-3; 11 nucleotides line up with TRBD2. CDR1 and CDR2 from the germline V gene are LNHDA and SQIVND (reference sequence). CDR3 length: 17 residues. J gave up 0 bases and V 4 bases, and 6 bases lay outside the gene matches.

In nucleotides, the CDR3 is TGTGCCAGCAGCCCACATCCACTAGCGCCAAACACCGGGGAGCTGTTTTTT. Translation: CASSPHPLAPNTGELFF. The chain has TRBV6-4 and TRBJ2-2; 7 nucleotides line up with TRBD2. With V trimmed by 6 bases and J by 2 bases, 12 bases remained unmatched. Per the germline V gene, CDR1 is MRHNA and CDR2 is SNTAGT. This CDR3 spans 17 amino acids.

J is TRBJ2-7 and V is TRBV5-1, with 9 bases identical to TRBD2. Looked up from germline, CDR1 is SGHRS and CDR2 is YFSETQ. This CDR3 spans 15 amino acids. J was trimmed by 5 bases and V by 4 bases; bases with no gene match: 10. The DNA of the CDR3 is TGCGCCAGCAGCCGATTAGCGGGAGTTGGAGACGAGCAGTACTTC. It encodes CASSRLAGVGDEQYF.

The rearrangement links TRBV6-1 to TRBJ1-2; TRBD1 might be the D (6 bases). Germline V gene sequence: CDR1 MNHNS, CDR2 SASEGT. The CDR3 runs 17 residues. V lost 4 bases and J 2 bases, leaving 20 bases between the germline ends. CDR3 region: CASSGAGTLFPNYGYTF. The CDR3 DNA is TGTGCCAGCAGTGGAGCCGGGACACTATTCCCGAACTATGGCTACACCTTC.

The chain joins TRBV12-3 or TRBV12-4 to TRBJ2-5, with TRBD2 matching over 7 bases. This CDR3 has 13 amino acids. V trimming: 2 bases; J trimming: 5 bases; junction bases outside the gene matches: 2. The CDR3 is CASSLSSGETQYF. CDR3 in DNA: TGTGCCAGCAGTTTATCTAGCGGTGAGACCCAGTACTTC.

The gene calls are TRBV30 and TRBJ1-3; D unclear. V lost 1 base and J 9 bases, leaving 10 bases between the germline ends. The CDR3 sequence is 12 residues long. CDR1 and CDR2 (germline): GTSNPN, SVGIG (reference sequence). CDR3 region: CAWSAQVATIYF. For the CDR3, the DNA is TGTGCCTGGAGTGCCCAGGTCGCCACCATATATTTT.

The chain recombines TRBV11-2 with TRBJ2-2; D possibly corresponds to TRBD1 (6 bases). CDR1 and CDR2 from the germline V gene are SGHAT and FQNNGV. Trimming cost V 6 bases and J 1 base, with 15 bases left between them. The CDR3 sequence is 16 residues long. In DNA form, the CDR3 reads TGTGCCAGCAGGCACTACAGGGCCCAGAACACCGGGGAGCTGTTTTTT. Translated: CASRHYRAQNTGELFF. The complete variable domain, with remaining parts taken from reference TRBV11-2 and TRBJ2-2, reads EAGVAQSPRYKIIEKRQSVAFWCNPISGHATLYWYQQILGQGPKLLIQFQNNGVVDDSQLPKDRFSAERLKGVDSTLKIQPAKLEDSAVYLCASRHYRAQNTGELFFGEGSRLTVL.

The rearrangement uses TRBV4-1 and TRBJ1-4; D may be TRBD1 (5 bases). The V gene lost 1 base and the J gene lost 7 bases, with 22 bases spanning the gap. The CDR3 contains 18 residues. The germline V gene encodes CDR1 MGHRA and CDR2 YSYEKL. CDR3 DNA: TGCGCCAGCAGCCAAGTGGCGTATTATTTGGGGCTCGGTGAAAAACTGTTTTTT. This sequence encodes CASSQVAYYLGLGEKLFF.

The rearrangement joins TRBV7-2 to TRBJ2-1, with 8 bases that match TRBD2. V lost 7 bases, J lost 9 bases, and 14 bases stayed unmatched. From germline, CDR1 is SGHTA and CDR2 FQGNSA. The CDR3 consists of 15 residues. CDR3 region: CASNPGGAGEREQFF. The CDR3 DNA reads as TGTGCCAGCAACCCGGGAGGAGCGGGAGAGCGTGAGCAGTTCTTC.

This clone occurred once. The rearrangement joins TRBV23-1 to TRBJ1-1; D is undetermined. TRBV23-1 is treated as an ORF (open reading frame) with a function not yet certain. The CDR3 length is 13 residues. Trimming cost V 3 bases and J 9 bases, with 14 bases left between them. The CDR3 protein is CASSQKILSQAFF. The CDR3 region has the DNA TGCGCCAGCAGTCAGAAGATCCTTAGCCAAGCTTTCTTT.

J is TRBJ1-1 and V is TRBV28, with D maybe TRBD1 (6 bases). Germline loops: CDR1 MDHEN, CDR2 SYDVKM. This CDR3 is built from 11 residues. Trimming removed 4 bases from V and 7 bases from J, with 7 bases in between. The CDR3 nucleotides read TGTGCCAGCAGTTGGACAGATGAAGCTTTCTTT. This encodes CASSWTDEAFF. Drawing the rest from reference TRBV28 and TRBJ1-1, the complete variable domain is DVKVTQSSRYLVKRTGEKVFLECVQDMDHENMFWYRQDPGLGLRLIYFSYDVKMKEKGDIPEGYSVSREKKERFSLILESASTNQTSMYLCASSWTDEAFFGQGTRLTVV.

The chain combines TRBV18 with TRBJ2-7; D call uncertain. Trimming left V 0 bases short and J 4 bases short, with 10 bases between. CDR1 is KGHSH, CDR2 LQKENI, per germline. The CDR3 has 14 amino acids. CDR3 nucleotide sequence: TGTGCCAGCTCACCACCCACTCTCGGGTACGAGCAGTACTTC. Amino acid sequence: CASSPPTLGYEQYF.